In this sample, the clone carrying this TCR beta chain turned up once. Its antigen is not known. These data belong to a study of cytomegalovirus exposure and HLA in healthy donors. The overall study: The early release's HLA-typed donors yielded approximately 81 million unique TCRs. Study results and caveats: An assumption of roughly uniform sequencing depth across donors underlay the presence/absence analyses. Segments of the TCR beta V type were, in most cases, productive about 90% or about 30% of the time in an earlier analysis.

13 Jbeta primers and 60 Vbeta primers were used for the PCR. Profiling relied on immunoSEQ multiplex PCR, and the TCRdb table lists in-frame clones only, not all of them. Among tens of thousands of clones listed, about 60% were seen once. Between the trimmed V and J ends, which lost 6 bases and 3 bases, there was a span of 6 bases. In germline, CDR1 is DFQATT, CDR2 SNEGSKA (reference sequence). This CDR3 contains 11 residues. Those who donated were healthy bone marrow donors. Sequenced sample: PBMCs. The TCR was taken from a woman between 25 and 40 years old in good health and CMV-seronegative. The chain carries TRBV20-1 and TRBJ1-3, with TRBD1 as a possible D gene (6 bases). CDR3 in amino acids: CSAGGGNTIYF. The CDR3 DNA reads TGCAGTGCAGGGGGTGGAAACACCATATATTTT.